The rows below give T cell receptor beta chains drawn from one sample of a study of T cells after yellow fever vaccination. TCRdb ran MiXCR on the 5' RACE reads and lists one entry per CDR3 protein. Of under 300,000 distinct CDR3 sequences in the sample, approximately 12% were seen once. The input for sequencing was CD4+ T cells sorted from PBMCs, taken 45 days after the yellow fever booster vaccination. All receptors derive from a young man who received the YFV17D yellow fever vaccine. Both conserved end residues are part of each CDR3. D genes are given only for firm matches. Clone sizes are given selectively: once, few, many, or a class where the clone is expanded.

TGTGCCAGCAGCCCAAGAAGGTCGGACAATGAGCAGTTCTTC,CASSPRRSDNEQFF,-,-,TRBJ2-1,TRBV6-1,14
TGTGCCAGCAGCTTATACGTTGCGGGAGGGGATACGCAGTATTTT,CASSLYVAGGDTQYF,TRBD2,few,TRBJ2-3,TRBV7-2,15
TGTGCCAGCAGCTTAAGTCTGGGTGACGGTACGCAGTATTTT,CASSLSLGDGTQYF,-,few,TRBJ2-3,TRBV7-3,14
TGCAGTGCTAGGTTGGGACGTAGCGGGAGGGCCCTCGCGGGAGATACGCAGTATTTT,CSARLGRSGRALAGDTQYF,TRBD2,-,TRBJ2-3,TRBV20-1,19
TGTGCCAGCAGTTTACTCCCCACAGCCGAAGCTTTCTTT,CASSLLPTAEAFF,-,-,TRBJ1-1,TRBV28,13
TGTGCTAGCAGCTTAGGGGCTGAGACTATTCAGTTCTTC,CASSLGAETIQFF,-,few,TRBJ2-1,TRBV7-7,13
TGTGCCAGCAGCTTGATAAACGCAGATAACTATGGCTACACCTTC,CASSLINADNYGYTF,-,few,TRBJ1-2,TRBV5-4,15
TGCAGTGCTCTCTTCGGGACTCCCAGGGAGCAGTTCTTC,CSALFGTPREQFF,-,many,TRBJ2-1,TRBV20-1,13
TGTGCAGGGACAGGGCCATTACGAGATACGCAGTATTTT,CAGTGPLRDTQYF,-,-,TRBJ2-3,TRBV12-2,13
TGTGCCAGCAGCCAGGGGGGACTAGCGATGGAGACCCAGTACTTC,CASSQGGLAMETQYF,TRBD2,-,TRBJ2-5,TRBV3-1,15
TGTGCCAGCAGTGATAGCCTGACCTACGAGCAGTACTTC,CASSDSLTYEQYF,-,few,TRBJ2-7,TRBV2,13
TGCGCCAGCATGCTAGCGGGAGGGGAGACCCAGTACTTC,CASMLAGGETQYF,TRBD2,-,TRBJ2-5,TRBV5-1,13
TGCAGCGTTGAGCCACAGGGGTCCTATGGCTACACCTTC,CSVEPQGSYGYTF,TRBD1,-,TRBJ1-2,TRBV29-1,13
TGTGCCACCAGCAGAGGACTGGAGGGGACCCAGTACTTC,CATSRGLEGTQYF,-,few,TRBJ2-5,TRBV15,13
TGTGCCTGGAGTATATGGGGGACAGGGCGATACTATGGCTACACCTTC,CAWSIWGTGRYYGYTF,TRBD1,-,TRBJ1-2,TRBV30,16
TGTGCCAGCAGTTTAAGTTGGGGCCAGTACTTC,CASSLSWGQYF,-,-,TRBJ2-5,TRBV28,11
TGTGCCAGCGGAAGACAGGGGGCGGACGGGGGCTACACCTTC,CASGRQGADGGYTF,TRBD1,-,TRBJ1-2,TRBV12-3/TRBV12-4,14
TGTGCCAGCAGCAAAGACAGGGGAAGAACTAATGAAAAACTGTTTTTT,CASSKDRGRTNEKLFF,TRBD1,-,TRBJ1-4,TRBV7-2,16
TGTGCCAGCAGGGCGAGGCAGAACATGGAAGGCTACGAGCAGTACTTC,CASRARQNMEGYEQYF,-,few,TRBJ2-7,TRBV27,16
TGTGCCACCAGTGACGGCGGTGGAGATACGCAGTATTTT,CATSDGGGDTQYF,-,few,TRBJ2-3,TRBV24-1,13
TGCAGTGCTAGAGAGGGCTCCGCTGGGGCCAACGTCCTGACTTTC,CSAREGSAGANVLTF,-,few,TRBJ2-6,TRBV20-1,15
TGCAGTGCTGGTTCCTTCTTAGCGGCCACCTACAATGAGCAGTTCTTC,CSAGSFLAATYNEQFF,-,-,TRBJ2-1,TRBV20-1,16
TGTGCCAGCAGCTTAGATTCGGGACTACTTAATGAGCAGTTCTTC,CASSLDSGLLNEQFF,TRBD2,few,TRBJ2-1,TRBV11-3,15
TGCAGTGCTATTCCCACTGGCGGGACGTCCTACAATGAGCAGTTCTTC,CSAIPTGGTSYNEQFF,-,few,TRBJ2-1,TRBV20-1,16
TGTGCCAGCAGCCCGGACAAGGCGGGTTACAATGAGCAGTTCTTC,CASSPDKAGYNEQFF,-,-,TRBJ2-1,TRBV7-2,15
TGTGCCAGCAGTTCGAGGGTCAATGAGCAGTTCTTC,CASSSRVNEQFF,-,-,TRBJ2-1,TRBV27,12
TGCAGTGCTAGAGTCAGGAGCGGCCTCTCCTACAATGAGCAGTTCTTC,CSARVRSGLSYNEQFF,-,-,TRBJ2-1,TRBV20-1,16
TGCGCCAGCAGCCCGAGTCCCGGACAGGGTGGGAACGAGCAGTACTTC,CASSPSPGQGGNEQYF,TRBD1,-,TRBJ2-7,TRBV5-1,16
TGTGCCTATTTATCCGGGACTAACTATGGCTACACCTTC,CAYLSGTNYGYTF,-,few,TRBJ1-2,TRBV30,13
TGTGCCTGGAGTGTCCGGGCTGGGCAGTTCTTC,CAWSVRAGQFF,-,few,TRBJ2-1,TRBV30,11
TGTGCCACCAGCAGAGAGGGACTAGCGGATTACAATGAGCAGTTCTTC,CATSREGLADYNEQFF,TRBD2,few,TRBJ2-1,TRBV15,16
TGCAGTGCTAGTGACCTCGCTGAGCAGTTCTTC,CSASDLAEQFF,-,-,TRBJ2-1,TRBV20-1,11
TGCGCCAGCAGCCAAGATCTGGGTGAGCAGTTCTTC,CASSQDLGEQFF,-,many,TRBJ2-1,TRBV4-3,12
TGTGCCAGCAGCTTCTCAGGGGTCAGCGGGGAGCTGTTTTTT,CASSFSGVSGELFF,-,-,TRBJ2-2,TRBV7-2,14
TGTGCCTCCGGAGTTGTCGGGGAGCTGTTTTTT,CASGVVGELFF,-,many,TRBJ2-2,TRBV6-6,11
TGCAGTGGGGGGGCATTGGGAGGAGAGACCCAGTACTTC,CSGGALGGETQYF,-,-,TRBJ2-5,TRBV20-1,13
TGTGCCATCAGGAGTGACGGGGGCAATGAAAAACTGTTTTTT,CAIRSDGGNEKLFF,-,-,TRBJ1-4,TRBV10-3,14
TGCGCCAGCAGCAATACAGGGGACTATGGCTACACCTTC,CASSNTGDYGYTF,TRBD1,few,TRBJ1-2,TRBV5-1,13
TGCAGTGCGCCTGGACTAGCGGTGAACAATGAGCAGTTCTTC,CSAPGLAVNNEQFF,TRBD2,many,TRBJ2-1,TRBV20-1,14
TGTGCCAGCAGCCAACGACTATTAGCGGGTAAATCCAATGAGCAGTTCTTC,CASSQRLLAGKSNEQFF,TRBD2,-,TRBJ2-1,TRBV5-6,17
TGTGCCAGCAGTTTCGGGACTAGCGGTTACAATGAGCAGTTCTTC,CASSFGTSGYNEQFF,TRBD2,many,TRBJ2-1,TRBV5-4,15
TGCAGTGCTAGGTCAGGGGCGAACACCGGGGAGCTGTTTTTT,CSARSGANTGELFF,-,-,TRBJ2-2,TRBV20-1,14
TGTGCCAGCGCTTGGCGGGAGGGAGCCGAGCAGTACTTC,CASAWREGAEQYF,TRBD2,-,TRBJ2-7,TRBV6-5,13
TGCAGTGCCGGGATCGGATTCAATGAGCAGTTCTTC,CSAGIGFNEQFF,-,few,TRBJ2-1,TRBV20-1,12
TGCAGTGCTAGAGATGATACAAACCACATGAACACTGAAGCTTTCTTT,CSARDDTNHMNTEAFF,-,-,TRBJ1-1,TRBV20-1,16
TGCAGTGCTAGGGTCCCAGGGACTAGCACAGATACGCAGTATTTT,CSARVPGTSTDTQYF,-,-,TRBJ2-3,TRBV20-1,15
TGCAGCGTTCTAGCGGGTGCGGGGACCCAGTACTTC,CSVLAGAGTQYF,TRBD2,-,TRBJ2-5,TRBV29-1,12
TGCGACAGCAGCCCGGGACAGGGGGGAATGGGTCAGCCCCAGCATTTT,CDSSPGQGGMGQPQHF,TRBD1,few,TRBJ1-5,TRBV5-1,16
TGTGCCATCAGGACGGGACTCCCTAGCTCCTACAATGAGCAGTTCTTC,CAIRTGLPSSYNEQFF,-,-,TRBJ2-1,TRBV10-3,16
TGTGCCACCAGCTCCCCCCACAACAGGGAGCAGTTCTTC,CATSSPHNREQFF,-,-,TRBJ2-1,TRBV24-1,13
TGCGCCAGCAGCCCCATGACTAGCGGAAGTTACGGGGAGCTGTTTTTT,CASSPMTSGSYGELFF,TRBD2,few,TRBJ2-2,TRBV5-1,16
TGTGCCAGCAGCTTAGCGCTCAGGGACCTTTTCGGGACCCAGTACTTC,CASSLALRDLFGTQYF,-,-,TRBJ2-5,TRBV7-6,16
TGCGCCAGCAGCCAAGAACAGCCTGCCTACAATGAGCAGTTCTTC,CASSQEQPAYNEQFF,-,-,TRBJ2-1,TRBV4-3,15
TGTGCCAGTAGTATTGCCAATCTGAGGGAGACCCAGTACTTC,CASSIANLRETQYF,-,-,TRBJ2-5,TRBV19,14